This T cell receptor beta chain was sequenced during a study of T cell responses to AZD1222 COVID-19 vaccine. Trimming left V 4 bases short and J 7 bases short, with 11 bases between. This CDR3 is built from 14 residues. Germline lookup yields CDR1 LNHDA and CDR2 SQIVND (reference sequence). TCRdb's copy holds only in-frame clones and misses some; the assay was immunoSEQ multiplex PCR. The sample has tens of thousands of clones; around three quarters are singletons. The chain is built from TRBV19 and TRBJ1-6; D might be TRBD1 (6 bases). This sequence originates from an adult in good health. This material consisted of peripheral blood, taken on day 0 of AZD1222 vaccination. Written as DNA, the CDR3 is TGTGCCAGTAGTAGAGGACAGTCCAATTCACCCCTCCACTTT. Its protein is CASSRGQSNSPLHF. The full variable domain, rest sourced from reference TRBV19 and TRBJ1-6, is DGGITQSPKYLFRKEGQNVTLSCEQNLNHDAMYWYRQDPGQGLRLIYYSQIVNDFQKGDIAEGYSVSREKKESFPLTVTSAQKNPTAFYLCASSRGQSNSPLHFGNGTRLTVT.